The 22 T cell receptor beta chains given below trace back to one sample, sequenced in a study of PD-1 blockade in classical Hodgkin lymphoma. Described time point: cycle 4 day 1 (C4D1), after less than seven weeks of nivolumab. With no exception, relapse followed autologous stem cell transplantation in all patients, and brentuximab vedotin exposure varied. The table came from immunoSEQ multiplex PCR; TCRdb's copy has only in-frame clones and leaves some out. The table lists about 60,000 clones, 91% of them singletons, with over 9% in the top ten. Specimen: peripheral blood mononuclear cells (PBMCs), collected before the fourth cycle of nivolumab. The receptors shown here come from a human donor with classical Hodgkin lymphoma.

The J gene is TRBJ2-5, the V gene TRBV14; D gene unclear. Germline CDR1 is SGHDN and CDR2 is FVKESK. This CDR3 comprises 15 residues. The germline V and J ends were trimmed by 4 bases and 5 bases, with 17 bases remaining between them. The chain's CDR3 is CASSPFRGPFETQYF. Here the CDR3 DNA reads TGTGCCAGCAGCCCCTTTCGTGGGCCATTTGAGACCCAGTACTTC.

J is TRBJ2-1 and V is TRBV7-2; D may be TRBD2 (6 bases). CDR1 is SGHTA and CDR2 is FQGNSA in the germline V gene. V was cut by 4 bases and J by 4 bases, with 14 bases left in between. This CDR3 has 15 residues. CDR3 sequence reads: CASSSNSGYYNEQFF. The CDR3 nucleotides read TGTGCCAGCAGCTCAAATAGCGGATATTACAATGAGCAGTTCTTC.

The V gene is TRBV30, the J gene TRBJ2-3; D gene uncertain. Trimming cost V 3 bases and J 1 base, with 5 bases left between them. CDR1 GTSNPN and CDR2 SVGIG come from the germline V gene (reference sequence). The CDR3 has 12 residues. The CDR3 DNA reads as TGTGCCTGGAGATGGGGCACAGATACGCAGTATTTT. Translating it yields CAWRWGTDTQYF. Based on the CDR3 plus reference TRBV30 and TRBJ2-3, the full variable domain is SQTIHQWPATLVQPVGSPLSLECTVEGTSNPNLYWYRQAAGRGLQLLFYSVGIGQISSEVPQNLSASRPQDRQFILSSKKLLLSDSGFYLCAWRWGTDTQYFGPGTRLTVL.

This chain links TRBV2 with TRBJ1-5, with a weak D call TRBD1 (5 bases). V lost 6 bases and J lost 7, with 16 bases in between. The CDR3 loop spans 14 amino acids. Germline V gene data show CDR1 as SNHLY and CDR2 as FYNNEI. The CDR3 DNA follows: TGTGCCAGCAGCGAGGACGGCAGGGTCCAGCCCCAGCATTTT. The encoded protein is CASSEDGRVQPQHF.

This clone showed up just a few times. V is TRBV18 and J is TRBJ1-5; the D is unclear. The CDR3 length is 14 residues. Trimming removed 3 bases at V and 3 bases at J, with 9 bases between. Germline V gene sequence: CDR1 KGHSH, CDR2 LQKENI. CDR3 protein: CASSPGLYNQPQHF. The CDR3 coding sequence is TGTGCCAGCTCACCTGGTCTGTACAATCAGCCCCAGCATTTT.

The V gene is TRBV10-3, the J gene TRBJ2-1, with 7 bases aligning to TRBD2. Germline trimming cut 6 bases from V and 1 base from J; bases unmatched to any gene: 3. The germline V gene has CDR1 ENHRY and CDR2 SYGVKD. CDR3 length: 14 residues. The CDR3 DNA reads TGTGCCATCAGGAAGCGGGAATCCTACAATGAGCAGTTCTTC. Protein product: CAIRKRESYNEQFF.

The J gene is TRBJ1-5, the V gene TRBV11-2; 8 bases are shared with TRBD1. CDR3 size: 15 residues. V was clipped by 4 bases and J by 2 bases; unmatched bases: 4. Looked up from germline, CDR1 is SGHAT and CDR2 is FQNNGV. The CDR3 nucleotides read TGTGCCAGCAGCTCGGACAGGGCGGGCAATCAGCCCCAGCATTTT. Translated: CASSSDRAGNQPQHF.

V and J are TRBV29-1 and TRBJ2-7; 7 nucleotides match TRBD1. With V trimmed by 1 base and J by 6 bases, 6 bases remained unmatched. Germline-derived CDR1 and CDR2 are SQVTM and ANQGSEA. The length of the CDR3 is 13 residues. This chain's CDR3 is CSVEVTGSSEQYF. In nucleotides, the CDR3 is TGCAGCGTTGAAGTGACAGGGTCCAGCGAGCAGTACTTC.

This clone was picked up one time. This chain joins TRBV5-5 and TRBJ1-5; 8 bases are a match to TRBD1. The CDR3 length is 14 residues. Trimming took 4 bases from V and 10 from J; bases not matched to a gene: 10. Germline V gene sequence: CDR1 SGHKS, CDR2 YYEKEE (reference sequence). CDR3 coding DNA: TGTGCCAGCAGCACCGGACAGGGTCGGGAACCCCAGCATTTT. It encodes CASSTGQGREPQHF.

This rearrangement joins TRBV6-1 to TRBJ2-2; D not resolved. Germline CDR1 MNHNS, CDR2 SASEGT. CDR3 length equals 15 residues. Between the trimmed V and J ends, which lost 6 bases and 2 bases, there was a span of 13 bases. The CDR3 DNA reads as TGTGCCAGCAGCCCAGAATTAGGAAACACCGGGGAGCTGTTTTTT. Translating it yields CASSPELGNTGELFF.

This clone showed up just once. The chain employs TRBV25-1 and TRBJ2-3; D is ambiguous. Germline V CDR1 and CDR2: MGHDK, SYGVNS. V lost 3 bases to trimming and J lost 2 bases, with 12 bases between them. The CDR3 spans 15 residues. For the CDR3, the DNA is TGTGCCAGCAGTGATCGAGGACCTCTCACAGATACGCAGTATTTT. Translated: CASSDRGPLTDTQYF.

The chain employs TRBV9 and TRBJ1-1, with 10 bases matching TRBD1. The germline V gene encodes CDR1 SGDLS and CDR2 YYNGEE. Trimming took 3 bases from V and 3 from J; bases not matched to a gene: 5. There are 15 residues in the CDR3. This chain's CDR3 is CASSETGTGDTEAFF. For the CDR3, the DNA is TGTGCCAGCAGCGAGACCGGGACAGGGGACACTGAAGCTTTCTTT.

Written as DNA, the CDR3 is TGTGCCGGGGCCCAAAAGAACACCGGGGAGCTGTTTTTT. This sequence encodes CAGAQKNTGELFF. The chain carries TRBV2 and TRBJ2-2, with D possibly being TRBD1 (5 bases). Germline assignment: CDR1 SNHLY and CDR2 FYNNEI. V lost 11 bases and J lost 1, with 11 bases in between. The CDR3 covers 13 residues.

The rearrangement joins TRBV5-6 to TRBJ2-1; 11 nucleotides line up with TRBD2. J lost 4 bases, V lost 1 base, and 7 bases had no gene match. This CDR3 has 17 amino acids. Per the germline V gene, CDR1 is SGHDT and CDR2 is YYEEEE. CDR3 sequence (DNA): TGTGCCAGCAGCTTGCGTACTAGCGGGGGCCTTTACAATGAGCAGTTCTTC. Its protein is CASSLRTSGGLYNEQFF.

The V and J genes are TRBV10-1 and TRBJ2-3, with a possible D match to TRBD2 (6 bases). Germline values: CDR1 WNHNN, CDR2 SYGVQD (reference sequence). The V end was cut by 3 bases, the J end by 9 bases, with 10 bases between. CDR3 length: 12 amino acids. The CDR3 spells CASSDGLATQYF. For the CDR3, the DNA is TGCGCCAGCAGTGACGGGCTAGCGACGCAGTATTTT.

The genes are TRBV27 and TRBJ2-7; D might be TRBD2 (6 bases). The CDR3 spans 13 residues. From germline, CDR1 is MNHEY and CDR2 SMNVEV (reference sequence). Deletions cut 5 bases from V and 2 bases from J, with 10 bases between. The CDR3 spells CASSAGLPYEQYF. CDR3 nucleotide sequence: TGTGCCAGCAGTGCGGGACTCCCCTACGAGCAGTACTTC.

The V gene is TRBV27, the J gene TRBJ1-6; 7 bases are shared with TRBD1. The CDR3 is 17 residues long. V was pared by 7 bases and J by 4 bases, with 13 bases of the junction left unmatched. Germline V gene lookup returns CDR1 MNHEY and CDR2 SMNVEV (reference sequence). The chain's CDR3 is CASTKGGVTAYNSPLHF. The CDR3 nucleotides read TGTGCCAGCACCAAAGGGGGCGTGACCGCTTATAATTCACCCCTCCACTTT.

CDR3 sequence: CASSQVGGTGLETNYGYTF. CDR3 DNA: TGTGCCAGCAGCCAAGTTGGCGGGACAGGGCTGGAGACTAACTATGGCTACACCTTC. J is TRBJ1-2 and V is TRBV14; 9 bases are shared with TRBD1. The CDR3 runs to 19 residues. J was trimmed by 0 bases and V by 1 base; bases with no gene match: 12. Germline V lookup: CDR1 SGHDN, CDR2 FVKESK.

The gene calls are TRBV2 and TRBJ1-2; D is possibly TRBD1 (5 bases). The CDR3 totals 13 residues. From germline, CDR1 is SNHLY and CDR2 FYNNEI. V gave up 6 bases and J gave up 4 bases, with 12 bases separating them. The CDR3 here is CASRIEGSYGYTF. CDR3 DNA sequence: TGTGCCAGCAGGATTGAGGGGTCCTATGGCTACACCTTC.

This clone was seen a single time. The chain recombines TRBV25-1 with TRBJ1-2; D is unclear. V lost 1 base and J 0 bases, leaving 6 bases between the germline ends. CDR3 length: 14 residues. CDR1 and CDR2 (germline): MGHDK, SYGVNS. This chain's CDR3 is CASSESQPNYGYTF. The CDR3 nucleotides read TGTGCCAGCAGTGAATCACAGCCTAACTATGGCTACACCTTC.

The CDR3 DNA reads as TGCGCCAGCAGCCAAGAGGATGGAATTGCCTACGAGCAGTACTTC. It yields the protein CASSQEDGIAYEQYF. The chain combines TRBV4-1 with TRBJ2-7, with D unresolved. CDR3 length: 15 amino acids. V lost 0 bases to trimming and J lost 2 bases, with 11 bases between them. Germline loops: CDR1 MGHRA, CDR2 YSYEKL.

Here the CDR3 reads CASSLAWGTKGYTF. Written as DNA, the CDR3 is TGTGCCAGCAGCTTAGCATGGGGGACGAAGGGCTACACCTTC. V and J are TRBV7-8 and TRBJ1-2, with D perhaps matching TRBD1 (5 bases). CDR3 length: 14 residues. Looked up from germline, CDR1 is SGHVS and CDR2 is FQNEAQ. With 0 bases removed from V and 8 bases from J, the gap between germline ends came to 13 bases.